The sequence of this T cell receptor (beta chain) was determined in a study of shared clonotypes between healthy human individuals. In the naive CD8 group, cells lacked CD45RO and were positively selected for CCR7, so terminally differentiated effector memory CD45RA+ cells were left out. Germline V gene data show CDR1 as LGHNA and CDR2 as YNFKEQ. The CDR3 is 15 residues long. The V and J ends lost 1 base and 0 bases, in that order; junction bases with no gene match: 3. Each replicate PCR on the sorted subsets used roughly 200 ng DNA (around 30,000 T cell genomes). The repertoire was sequenced with immunoSEQ multiplex PCR; TCRdb's copy has only in-frame clones and lacks some. The sample records about 2 million clones, about 94% being singletons.

The rearrangement links TRBV4-2 to TRBJ2-7, with 7 bases lining up with TRBD1. The source material was naive CD8+ T cells sorted from blood. The sequence was collected from a man aged 18 to 29 in good health. The CDR3 region has the DNA TGTGCCAGCAGCCAAGGGGGGACAGTCTCCTACGAGCAGTACTTC. Its protein is CASSQGGTVSYEQYF.